This TCR beta chain was retrieved from a study of shared clonotypes between healthy human individuals. Study-wide results and limits: Researchers sampled only blood; tissue repertoires likely differ.

In the case of this clone: Its antigen is not identified.

CDR3 length equals 17 residues. Germline CDR1 KGHSH, CDR2 LQKENI. V was shortened by 3 bases and J by 2 bases, with 16 bases between the two germline ends. The donors were all Caucasian adults (living in Nashville, Tennessee). A CD45RA-negative memory subset and a CD45RA+ naive subset were separated from the CD4+ cells. This table comes from immunoSEQ multiplex PCR, and its TCRdb copy is limited to in-frame clones, with some not included. The sample holds approximately 530,000 clones, 90% to 97% seen once. The receptor comes from a woman under 40 in good health. J is TRBJ2-2 and V is TRBV18; weak D call: TRBD1 (6 bases). Sequencing was performed on naive CD4+ T cells sorted from blood. Regarding subset: CD45RA+ positively selected. The CDR3 coding sequence is TGTGCCAGCTCACCCGTCCCGGGACATACTAACACCGGGGAGCTGTTTTTT. Protein product: CASSPVPGHTNTGELFF.